The clone carrying this TCR beta chain occurred a few times. Its matching antigen is unknown. MiXCR, applied by TCRdb to the reads, yields one record per CDR3 protein. The sample contains some 800,000 distinct CDR3 sequences, approximately 30% of which appear only once. The data originate from a study of T cell repertoires in cytomegalovirus infection. Study findings and constraints: Summed public TCR beta family frequency identified CMV carriers bearing the relevant HLA.

The sequencing used cultured CD8+ T cells from PBMCs, collected from culture after CMV antigen stimulation. The TCR was taken from a human donor in good health (CMV status not recorded). Some clones in this sample may be carry-over from other donors' samples.

The CDR3 DNA follows: TGTGCCAGCAGCTTAAGGGGGACAGGGAAAGGAGCCTACGAGCAGTACTTC. As protein: CASSLRGTGKGAYEQYF. V usage is TRBV7-9 and J usage is TRBJ2-7; 9 bases map to TRBD1. The junction had 10 bases not matched to a gene; V was cut back by 2 bases and J by 2 bases. The CDR3 runs to 17 residues. The germline CDR1 and CDR2 sequences are SEHNR and FQNEAQ (reference sequence).